This note documents a single T cell receptor (beta chain) sequence. Its antigen is undetermined. This record belongs to a study of cytomegalovirus exposure and HLA in healthy donors. The PCR ran on 60 Vbeta and 13 Jbeta primers. Assay: immunoSEQ multiplex PCR; the TCRdb copy retains only in-frame clones and omits some. The sample includes about 130,000 clones. Study outcomes and limitations: According to reports, the classifier identified cytomegalovirus status with high specificity and sensitivity. A later analysis showed that HLA-associated TCR beta chains had undergone more clonal expansion than equally common others.

Sequencing was performed on PBMCs. The TCR comes from an older woman in good health and CMV-seronegative.

CDR3 coding DNA: TGTGCCAGCAGCTCAGGGTATGACAATCAGCCCCAGCATTTT. Translated, it gives CASSSGYDNQPQHF. The rearrangement links TRBV7-2 to TRBJ1-5, with D possibly TRBD1 on 5 matching bases. Deletions cut 4 bases from V and 3 bases from J, with 10 bases between. The CDR3 extends over 14 amino acids. Germline V gene lookup returns CDR1 SGHTA and CDR2 FQGNSA.